These 18 T cell receptor beta chains were sequenced from one sample in a study of OX40 agonist ivuxolimab in advanced cancers. Measured with immunoSEQ multiplex PCR; TCRdb has only the in-frame clones, and not every one. The sample gives 75,000 to 100,000 clones, about nine tenths of which show up once; around 5.9% is in the top ten. The sample in question was CD4+ or CD8+ T cells sorted from blood, obtained in a trial of the OX40 agonist ivuxolimab. These receptors were obtained from an adult with an advanced solid tumor such as melanoma, head and neck, liver or kidney cancer.

The sample holds a few counts of this clone. The chain carries TRBV5-6 and TRBJ2-5; the D gene is possibly TRBD1 (5 bases). The CDR3 extends over 15 amino acids. The V and J ends lost 3 bases and 3 bases respectively, with 15 bases between them. CDR1 and CDR2 from the germline V gene are SGHDT and YYEEEE. CDR3 sequence (DNA): TGTGCCAGCAGCTCAGCCGACAGACCCAAAGAGACCCAGTACTTC. Its protein product is CASSSADRPKETQYF.

CDR3 sequence reads: CASRKLASTDTQYF. CDR3 nucleotides: TGTGCCAGCAGAAAGCTAGCGAGCACAGATACGCAGTATTTT. The chain employs TRBV7-9 and TRBJ2-3, with a weak D call TRBD2 (6 bases). V lost 6 bases, J lost 0 bases, and 10 bases lay in between. CDR1 is SEHNR and CDR2 is FQNEAQ in the germline V gene (reference sequence). The CDR3 spans 14 residues.

This clone was counted only a few times. This chain connects TRBV11-2 to TRBJ2-7; D uncertain. The CDR3 totals 13 residues. The germline V and J ends were trimmed by 1 base and 2 bases, with 6 bases remaining between them. Per germline, CDR1 SGHAT and CDR2 FQNNGV. The CDR3 here is CASSLGRAYEQYF. CDR3 coding DNA: TGTGCCAGCAGCTTAGGGCGTGCCTACGAGCAGTACTTC.

This clone showed up just once. J is TRBJ1-3 and V is TRBV5-4, with a tentative D call TRBD1 (5 bases). V was shortened by 1 base and J by 4 bases, with 9 bases between the two germline ends. Germline V gene data show CDR1 as SGHNT and CDR2 as YYREEE (reference sequence). This CDR3 spans 14 amino acids. The CDR3 DNA follows: TGTGCCAGCAGCTTGTCCGGGGGAGGAAACACCATATATTTT. Its protein product is CASSLSGGGNTIYF. Full variable domain (remainder filled in from reference TRBV5-4 and TRBJ1-3): ETGVTQSPTHLIKTRGQQVTLRCSSQSGHNTVSWYQQALGQGPQFIFQYYREEENGRGNFPPRFSGLQFPNYSSELNVNALELDDSALYLCASSLSGGGNTIYFGEGSWLTVV.

The chain joins TRBV20-1 to TRBJ2-7, with D possibly being TRBD1 (6 bases). CDR1 is DFQATT and CDR2 is SNEGSKA in the germline V gene (reference sequence). The CDR3 runs to 11 residues. Trimming removed 3 bases from V and 11 bases from J, with 14 bases in between. This CDR3 reads CSASVLGTKYF. The CDR3 DNA is TGCAGTGCTAGTGTCCTCGGGACAAAGTACTTC.

The chain joins TRBV6-1 to TRBJ1-3; maybe TRBD1 (5 bases). With 6 bases removed from V and 4 bases from J, the gap between germline ends came to 7 bases. The CDR3 has 12 residues. CDR1 MNHNS and CDR2 SASEGT come from the germline V gene. CDR3 sequence: CASRTEGNTIYF. In DNA form, the CDR3 reads TGTGCCAGCAGGACAGAAGGAAACACCATATATTTT.

V and J are TRBV10-2 and TRBJ2-1; a possible D gene is TRBD2 (5 bases). The CDR3 length is 13 residues. CDR1 is WSHSY and CDR2 is SAAADI in the germline V gene. The germline V and J ends were trimmed by 5 bases and 6 bases, with 11 bases remaining between them. The DNA of the CDR3 is TGCGCCAGCAGTCAAACTAGTCCCAATGAGCAGTTCTTC. It translates to CASSQTSPNEQFF.

The chain combines TRBV18 with TRBJ2-7, with D possibly called TRBD1 or TRBD2 (6 bases each). Germline CDR1 reads KGHSH; CDR2 reads LQKENI. Trimming stripped 3 bases from V and 5 bases from J, with 17 bases between. The CDR3 extends over 15 amino acids. CDR3 loop: CASSPLGGGSDEQYF. The CDR3, as DNA: TGTGCCAGCTCACCGCTAGGGGGAGGCAGCGACGAGCAGTACTTC.

V usage is TRBV6-6 and J usage is TRBJ2-7; D is possibly TRBD1 or TRBD2 (5 bases each). V lost 5 bases and J 4 bases, leaving 18 bases between the germline ends. The V gene's germline CDR1 is MNHNY and CDR2 SVGAGI (reference sequence). The CDR3 runs to 15 residues. The CDR3 sequence is CASSRDVAPGYEQYF. In DNA, the CDR3 is TGTGCCAGCAGTCGGGACGTCGCCCCAGGATACGAGCAGTACTTC.

The chain joins TRBV5-6 to TRBJ1-1; no clear D. Trimming shortened V by 0 bases and J by 7 bases, and 13 bases separated the two germline ends. Per germline, CDR1 SGHDT and CDR2 YYEEEE. The CDR3 loop spans 14 amino acids. The CDR3 here is CASSLGGSHSEAFF. In DNA form, the CDR3 reads TGTGCCAGCAGCTTGGGAGGATCCCACAGTGAAGCTTTCTTT.

The gene calls are TRBV9 and TRBJ1-1, with D possibly being TRBD1 (6 bases). V lost 0 bases and J lost 0, with 12 bases in between. The V gene's germline CDR1 is SGDLS and CDR2 YYNGEE. The CDR3 contains 16 residues. CDR3 protein: CASSVDPGTLNTEAFF. DNA for the CDR3: TGTGCCAGCAGCGTAGACCCCGGGACACTGAACACTGAAGCTTTCTTT.

This clone was seen more than once but under ten times. This chain connects TRBV5-6 to TRBJ1-2; D is ambiguous. This CDR3 has 14 amino acids. Trimming left V 4 bases short and J 5 bases short, with 15 bases between. Germline CDR1 is SGHDT and CDR2 is YYEEEE. CDR3 nucleotides: TGTGCCAGCAGCCTGCCCGAGTCCCTGTATGGCTACACCTTC. It translates to CASSLPESLYGYTF.

V and J are TRBV7-9 and TRBJ2-5, with D perhaps assigned TRBD1 or TRBD2 (5 bases each). The CDR3 extends over 13 amino acids. Germline V CDR1 and CDR2: SEHNR, FQNEAQ (reference sequence). Trimming removed 1 base from V and 2 bases from J, with 5 bases in between. The CDR3 spells CASSLGGQETQYF. The CDR3 nucleotides are TGTGCCAGCAGCTTAGGGGGGCAAGAGACCCAGTACTTC.

The V gene is TRBV18, the J gene TRBJ1-6; perhaps TRBD1 as D (6 bases). The V and J ends lost 3 bases and 2 bases respectively, with 8 bases between them. Germline assignment: CDR1 KGHSH and CDR2 LQKENI. This CDR3 has 15 residues. The CDR3 DNA follows: TGTGCCAGCTCACCTACAGGGACCTATAATTCACCCCTCCACTTT. Translation gives CASSPTGTYNSPLHF. Full variable domain (rest looked up from reference TRBV18 and TRBJ1-6): NAGVMQNPRHLVRRRGQEARLRCSPMKGHSHVYWYRQLPEEGLKFMVYLQKENIIDESGMPKERFSAEFPKEGPSILRIQQVVRGDSAAYFCASSPTGTYNSPLHFGNGTRLTVT.

This chain uses TRBV19 with TRBJ2-2; D ambiguous. Trimming took 5 bases from V and 4 from J, leaving 14 bases between them. This CDR3 region has 15 residues. Germline V gene lookup returns CDR1 LNHDA and CDR2 SQIVND (reference sequence). The DNA for the CDR3 is TGTGCCAGTAGTCCAGATACGGACCCCACCGGGGAGCTGTTTTTT. As protein: CASSPDTDPTGELFF.

The rearrangement links TRBV6-1 to TRBJ1-3; TRBD1 is a possible D gene (6 bases). The V end was cut by 7 bases, the J end by 2 bases, with 12 bases between. The CDR3 extends over 14 amino acids. Germline-derived CDR1 and CDR2 are MNHNS and SASEGT. CDR3 region: CASTRRGTGNTIYF. The CDR3 coding sequence is TGTGCCAGCACCCGAAGGGGGACTGGAAACACCATATATTTT.

This clone appeared a single time. The V gene is TRBV7-9, the J gene TRBJ1-5; 9 bases align to TRBD1. CDR1 and CDR2 (germline): SEHNR, FQNEAQ (reference sequence). With 1 base clipped from V and 7 bases from J, the junction kept 5 bases outside the gene matches. This CDR3 spans 15 amino acids. CDR3 DNA sequence: TGTGCCAGCAGCTTAGGGACAGGGGAAGGACAGCCCCAGCATTTT. The encoded protein is CASSLGTGEGQPQHF.

This CDR3 reads CSVEIGTYEQYF. CDR3 in DNA: TGCAGCGTTGAAATCGGCACCTACGAGCAGTACTTC. The chain recombines TRBV29-1 with TRBJ2-7; the D is unclear. Germline loops: CDR1 SQVTM, CDR2 ANQGSEA. The CDR3 is 12 amino acids. V was cut by 2 bases and J by 2 bases, with 7 bases left in between.